Presented here are 26 T cell receptor beta chains from one specimen sequenced in a study of a mutant IDH1 vaccine in newly diagnosed glioma. TCRdb's copy holds only in-frame clones and misses some; the assay was immunoSEQ multiplex PCR. The sample includes some 33,000 clones, 88% of them seen just once. As for time point: week 23, last vaccination. Mutant IDH1 20-mer peptide, at 300 ug, made up each vaccine dose, with topical imiquimod. Their target antigens are unknown. Sequencing was performed on PBMCs, taken from a glioma patient whose treatment included an IDH1 peptide vaccine. Source of these receptors: a man in his forties or fifties with glioma.

The chain employs TRBV4-1 and TRBJ1-3, with no clear D. V lost 4 bases to trimming and J lost 0 bases, with 10 bases between them. The CDR3 runs 15 residues. Germline-derived CDR1 and CDR2 are MGHRA and YSYEKL. DNA for the CDR3: TGCGCCAGCAGCCCACGACACTTCTCTGGAAACACCATATATTTT. As protein: CASSPRHFSGNTIYF.

The chain has TRBV29-1 and TRBJ2-1; the match to TRBD2 covers 8 bases. With 1 base clipped from V and 5 bases from J, the junction kept 7 bases outside the gene matches. The CDR3 sequence is 15 residues long. Germline CDR1 reads SQVTM; CDR2 reads ANQGSEA. The CDR3: CSVEVPYSGNNEQFF. For the CDR3, the DNA is TGCAGCGTTGAAGTTCCGTATAGCGGGAACAATGAGCAGTTCTTC.

The chain couples TRBV2 to TRBJ1-2; D not certain. Trimming took 6 bases from V and 4 from J, leaving 6 bases between them. This CDR3 region has 11 residues. The germline V gene has CDR1 SNHLY and CDR2 FYNNEI. CDR3 in DNA: TGTGCCAGCAGGGACGTCTATGGCTACACCTTC. Its translation: CASRDVYGYTF.

The chain joins TRBV6-6 to TRBJ1-2; perhaps TRBD1 as D (6 bases). Trimming left V 7 bases short and J 7 bases short, with 13 bases between. The CDR3 has 12 residues. CDR1 is MNHNY and CDR2 is SVGAGI in the germline V gene (reference sequence). CDR3 protein: CASTIGGGGYTF. The CDR3 nucleotides are TGTGCCAGCACCATAGGGGGGGGTGGCTACACCTTC.

This chain joins TRBV14 and TRBJ1-2; D is uncertain. V lost 1 base to trimming and J lost 5 bases, with 14 bases between them. The CDR3 spans 15 residues. CDR1 SGHDN and CDR2 FVKESK come from the germline V gene. The chain's CDR3 is CASSQGRAGLYGYTF. The DNA for the CDR3 is TGTGCCAGCAGCCAAGGGCGGGCAGGATTGTATGGCTACACCTTC.

For the CDR3, the DNA is TGCAGCGTTGATAGTGAAACTAACTATGGCTACACCTTC. This translates into CSVDSETNYGYTF. This sequence joins TRBV29-1 and TRBJ1-2; D not certain. The CDR3 has 13 amino acids. Trimming took 3 bases from V and 0 from J, leaving 8 bases between them. From germline, CDR1 is SQVTM and CDR2 ANQGSEA.

The J gene is TRBJ1-2, the V gene TRBV28; D is unclear. Trimming took 2 bases from V and 5 from J, leaving 21 bases between them. From germline, CDR1 is MDHEN and CDR2 SYDVKM. This CDR3 is 17 amino acids long. CDR3 residues: CASSLKGQIGGIYGYTF. CDR3 nucleotides: TGTGCCAGCAGTTTAAAAGGTCAGATTGGCGGCATATATGGCTACACCTTC.

The J gene is TRBJ2-7, the V gene TRBV18, with D tentatively TRBD1 or TRBD2 (5 bases each). Trimming removed 0 bases from V and 3 bases from J, with 9 bases in between. The CDR3 runs to 14 residues. Per the germline V gene, CDR1 is KGHSH and CDR2 is LQKENI. CDR3 nucleotides: TGTGCCAGCTCACCACCACTGGGGGTCTACGAGCAGTACTTC. It is translated as CASSPPLGVYEQYF.

V and J are TRBV19 and TRBJ2-7, with D possibly matching TRBD1 (5 bases). CDR3 length: 13 residues. Germline V gene data show CDR1 as LNHDA and CDR2 as SQIVND (reference sequence). The V gene lost 3 bases and the J gene lost 7 bases, with 13 bases spanning the gap. The CDR3 bases are TGTGCCAGTAGTATGACAGCCCTGGGGGAGCAGTACTTC. Amino acids: CASSMTALGEQYF.

The J gene is TRBJ2-2, the V gene TRBV10-3; the D gene is possibly TRBD1 (6 bases). V was pared by 0 bases and J by 3 bases, with 8 bases between. CDR1 ENHRY and CDR2 SYGVKD come from the germline V gene. The CDR3 has 15 amino acids. Here the CDR3 DNA reads TGTGCCATCAGTGAGTCCAGGGGCCACACCGGGGAGCTGTTTTTT. Translation gives CAISESRGHTGELFF.

CDR3: CASSSVRVSYEQYV. The CDR3 DNA reads TGTGCCAGCAGCTCTGTAAGGGTTTCCTACGAGCAGTACGTC. The rearrangement uses TRBV7-9 and TRBJ2-7; D is uncertain. In germline, CDR1 is SEHNR, CDR2 FQNEAQ (reference sequence). V was clipped by 4 bases and J by 1 base, with 11 bases between them. This CDR3 is 14 amino acids long.

The gene calls are TRBV7-2 and TRBJ1-2; no reliable D call. This CDR3 has 15 amino acids. V lost 5 bases, J lost 1 base, and 14 bases lay in between. Germline CDR1 and CDR2: SGHTA and FQGNSA. CDR3 in DNA: TGTGCCAGCAGCCCCTGGACCGACGTTAACTATGGCTACACCTTC. Its protein product is CASSPWTDVNYGYTF.

The rearrangement joins TRBV30 to TRBJ1-2; D gene uncertain. The CDR3 extends over 12 amino acids. Trimming cost V 2 bases and J 3 bases, with 7 bases left between them. Germline loops: CDR1 GTSNPN, CDR2 SVGIG (reference sequence). The CDR3 loop reads CAWSSTDYGYTF. For the CDR3, the DNA is TGTGCCTGGAGTTCTACAGACTATGGCTACACCTTC.

V and J are TRBV5-1 and TRBJ2-7; D unclear. This CDR3 is built from 16 residues. Between the trimmed V and J ends, which lost 4 bases and 4 bases, there was a span of 21 bases. Per the germline V gene, CDR1 is SGHRS and CDR2 is YFSETQ. DNA of the CDR3: TGCGCCAGCAGCCCAATCCCGACCCTGGTGGGATACGAGCAGTACTTC. Translating it yields CASSPIPTLVGYEQYF.

The rearrangement uses TRBV7-2 and TRBJ1-2; TRBD1 matches at 7 bases. Unmatched junction bases numbered 3, after V lost 0 bases and J lost 2 bases. Per the germline V gene, CDR1 is SGHTA and CDR2 is FQGNSA. The CDR3 extends over 15 amino acids. The CDR3 nucleotides read TGTGCCAGCAGCTTAGCGCAGGGACAGAACTATGGCTACACCTTC. This translates into CASSLAQGQNYGYTF.

The chain combines TRBV2 with TRBJ1-1; D gene unclear. The CDR3 is made up of 10 amino acids. V was pared by 6 bases and J by 10 bases, with 9 bases between. Germline values: CDR1 SNHLY, CDR2 FYNNEI. In nucleotides, the CDR3 is TGTGCCAGCAGCGCCTCTCGAGCTTTCTTT. Its protein is CASSASRAFF.

For this clone: The CDR3 end shows no conserved phenylalanine or tryptophan, and so a read error is likely. The DNA is omitted, as the CDR3 cannot be located on it reliably, and the CDR3 follows TCRdb's listing. The V call is TRBV5-3, the J call TRBJ1-3. TRBV5-3 is flagged as an ORF with uncertain function. The CDR3 has 11 residues if both end residues are counted. The CDR3 sequence: CARSLTGASFV.

The V and J genes are TRBV27 and TRBJ2-1, with D possibly being TRBD1 or TRBD2 (5 bases each). The CDR3 spans 15 residues. Per the germline V gene, CDR1 is MNHEY and CDR2 is SMNVEV (reference sequence). The V end lost 3 bases, the J end lost 5 bases, and 14 bases lay between the germline ends. This CDR3 is CASSLTDGAHNEQFF. DNA for the CDR3: TGTGCCAGCAGTTTGACAGACGGGGCACACAATGAGCAGTTCTTC.

The V call is TRBV19, the J call TRBJ2-2; perhaps TRBD1 as D (6 bases). This CDR3 is 14 amino acids long. Trimming removed 6 bases from V and 7 bases from J, with 15 bases in between. Germline CDR1 and CDR2: LNHDA and SQIVND (reference sequence). The CDR3 here is CASRMRGWGGELFF. As DNA, the CDR3 is TGTGCCAGTAGGATGAGGGGGTGGGGCGGGGAGCTGTTTTTT.

In this sample, this clone turned up once. This chain joins TRBV6-1 and TRBJ1-1; 11 bases line up with TRBD1. Germline loops: CDR1 MNHNS, CDR2 SASEGT. V was clipped by 7 bases and J by 3 bases; unmatched bases: 4. This CDR3 region has 14 residues. CDR3 protein: CASTGTGGDTEAFF. In DNA form, the CDR3 reads TGTGCCAGCACTGGGACAGGGGGAGACACTGAAGCTTTCTTT.

CDR3 sequence (DNA): TGTGCCAGCAGCTTGGGGGCTTCCGACTCCTACGAGCAGTACTTC. Protein: CASSLGASDSYEQYF. V usage is TRBV5-5 and J usage is TRBJ2-7; no firm D call. The CDR3 consists of 15 residues. The V end lost 0 bases, the J end lost 0 bases, and 10 bases lay between the germline ends. From germline, CDR1 is SGHKS and CDR2 YYEKEE (reference sequence).

The V and J genes are TRBV2 and TRBJ1-2; 7 bases are shared with TRBD1. Germline CDR1 and CDR2: SNHLY and FYNNEI. The trim removed 4 bases at V and 7 bases at J, leaving 12 bases unmatched. CDR3 length equals 15 residues. The chain's CDR3 is CASSGYTGALGGYTF. CDR3 coding DNA: TGTGCCAGCAGTGGTTATACAGGGGCCTTGGGTGGCTACACCTTC.

The V and J genes are TRBV5-1 and TRBJ1-5; D is perhaps TRBD1 (5 bases). CDR1 is SGHRS and CDR2 is YFSETQ in the germline V gene. Trimming shortened V by 0 bases and J by 6 bases, and 10 bases separated the two germline ends. The CDR3 is made up of 14 amino acids. CDR3 loop: CASSLDGGVQPQHF. As DNA, the CDR3 is TGCGCCAGCAGCTTGGATGGGGGAGTTCAGCCCCAGCATTTT.

The J gene is TRBJ1-1, the V gene TRBV9; TRBD1 matches at 8 bases. Germline trimming cut 0 bases from V and 7 bases from J; bases unmatched to any gene: 11. Germline values: CDR1 SGDLS, CDR2 YYNGEE. The length of the CDR3 is 16 residues. CDR3 residues: CASSVGAQGARNEAFF. The CDR3 nucleotides read TGTGCCAGCAGCGTAGGGGCTCAGGGGGCCCGAAATGAAGCTTTCTTT.

The chain couples TRBV7-8 to TRBJ2-1, with D possibly being TRBD2 (5 bases). The CDR3 length is 14 residues. With 0 bases removed from V and 6 bases from J, the gap between germline ends came to 9 bases. Germline-derived CDR1 and CDR2 are SGHVS and FQNEAQ. The CDR3 protein is CASSLAMEVNEQFF. The DNA for the CDR3 is TGTGCCAGCAGCTTAGCTATGGAGGTCAATGAGCAGTTCTTC.

The chain couples TRBV6-1 to TRBJ1-5; weak D call: TRBD1 (5 bases). CDR1 and CDR2 (germline): MNHNS, SASEGT. The CDR3 runs to 15 residues. Trimming cost V 4 bases and J 9 bases, with 19 bases left between them. CDR3 DNA: TGTGCCAGCAGTGTGGGGCAGGGCGAAGGTCTGCCCCAGCATTTT. It specifies CASSVGQGEGLPQHF.